This TCR beta chain stems from a study of blood T cell repertoires in COVID-19. Study-level information: Acute and convalescent COVID-19 samples came from the United States, Italy and Spain.

Sequenced by immunoSEQ multiplex PCR; TCRdb stores in-frame clones only, minus some. Here the sample spans approximately 41,000 clones, 89% being singletons. CDR1 and CDR2 from the germline V gene are MDHEN and SYDVKM. This CDR3 is built from 16 residues. V lost 2 bases, J lost 7 bases, and 7 bases stayed unmatched. The sequence came from a man aged 50-60 years with active COVID-19. Sequenced input: peripheral blood. The chain uses TRBV28 and TRBJ2-2; 10 bases are shared with TRBD1. CDR3 residues: CASSLPGQGVGGELFF. CDR3 bases: TGTGCCAGCAGTTTACCCGGACAGGGGGTGGGCGGGGAGCTGTTTTTT.